This T cell receptor (beta chain) emerged from a study of blood T cells in healthy people across ages. Study at large: T cells yielded about one barcoded beta molecule per two cells through template switching.

It was with a sample-barcoded 5' primer and a J-beta primer mix that a second PCR of roughly 7 to 12 cycles was run. TCRdb independently ran MiXCR on the 5' RACE reads; one entry per CDR3 protein. The sample lists roughly 1,100,000 distinct CDR3 sequences, 20% to 25% seen once, with less than 0.85% in the top ten. Germline loops: CDR1 SEHNR, CDR2 FQNEAQ (reference sequence). The CDR3 is made up of 17 amino acids. This sample was shared with a second study, whose subject was T cells of mothers and their children.

The chain couples TRBV7-9 to TRBJ2-5, with 9 bases that match TRBD2. Near its end, the DNA agrees better with TRBJ2-7, so the J call may be wrong. The sequenced material came from blood. This sequence originates from a girl aged 2 to 9 in good health. The CDR3 sequence is CASSSDGASGVHYEQYF. The CDR3 DNA is TGTGCCAGCAGCTCAGACGGGGCTAGCGGGGTTCACTACGAGCAGTACTTC.